This is a list of T cell receptor beta chains from one sample in a study of blood T cell repertoires in COVID-19. The protocol was immunoSEQ multiplex PCR, while the TCRdb copy is restricted to in-frame clones and leaves out a portion. This table has roughly 200,000 clones, around 90% appearing once. The sequenced sample consisted of peripheral blood. These receptors all stem from a man aged 35 to 55 with active or convalescent COVID-19. The CDR3 runs from the conserved cysteine through the conserved F or W. A D gene is named only where the DNA matches it firmly. For some rows the clone size is stated as once, few or many, or as a class when expanded; others skip it.

len	abundance	d_gene	v_gene	j_gene	CDR3aa	CDR3nt
15	.	TRBD2	TRBV18	TRBJ2-3	CASSPSAGGSHTQYF	TGTGCCAGCTCACCATCGGCGGGAGGGTCACATACGCAGTATTTT
14	.	.	TRBV7-9	TRBJ1-6	CASSPSSYNSPLHF	TGTGCCAGCAGCCCGAGCTCCTATAATTCACCCCTCCACTTT
16	.	TRBD1	TRBV5-4	TRBJ1-4	CASSPDRGPSNEKLFF	TGTGCCAGCAGCCCCGACAGGGGGCCCTCGAATGAAAAACTGTTTTTT
13	.	.	TRBV6-5	TRBJ2-7	CASSTYREGEQYF	TGTGCCAGCAGTACTTACAGGGAGGGCGAGCAGTACTTC
15	.	TRBD1	TRBV28	TRBJ2-7	CASSLGGTGLYEQYF	TGTGCCAGCAGCCTAGGGGGGACAGGGCTCTACGAGCAGTACTTC
17	.	.	TRBV27	TRBJ1-1	CASRFAGAGYIDTEAFF	TGTGCCAGCAGATTTGCTGGCGCAGGGTATATAGACACTGAAGCTTTCTTT
17	few	TRBD2	TRBV5-1	TRBJ2-3	CASSGGTSGSFTNTQYF	TGCGCCAGCAGCGGAGGGACTAGCGGGAGTTTCACGAATACGCAGTATTTT
13	.	.	TRBV12-3/TRBV12-4	TRBJ1-2	CASSPQVNYGYTF	TGTGCCAGCAGTCCTCAGGTTAACTATGGCTACACCTTC
16	.	TRBD2	TRBV14	TRBJ2-7	CASSQAGGRLVYEQYF	TGTGCCAGCAGCCAAGCCGGGGGGAGATTGGTCTACGAGCAGTACTTC
17	.	TRBD2	TRBV11-2	TRBJ2-1	CASSLGPSGRAENEQFF	TGTGCCAGCAGCTTAGGACCTAGCGGGAGGGCCGAAAATGAGCAGTTCTTC
16	.	TRBD2	TRBV24-1	TRBJ2-1	CATSDGLAGGSGEQFF	TGTGCCACCAGTGATGGACTAGCGGGAGGTTCGGGTGAGCAGTTCTTC
19	.	.	TRBV5-6	TRBJ1-1	CASSLGHSLQGRVNTEAFF	TGTGCCAGCAGTTTGGGCCACTCACTGCAGGGTAGGGTGAACACTGAAGCTTTCTTT
15	.	TRBD1	TRBV11-3	TRBJ2-1	CASSSPRTGIGEQFF	TGTGCCAGCAGCTCCCCGAGGACAGGGATAGGTGAGCAGTTCTTC
14	.	TRBD2	TRBV7-9	TRBJ2-7	CASGLAGGSYEQYF	TGTGCCAGCGGATTAGCGGGAGGGTCCTACGAGCAGTACTTC
14	.	.	TRBV11-3	TRBJ1-2	CASSLDSLLQGYTF	TGTGCCAGCAGCTTAGACAGTTTATTGCAAGGCTACACCTTC
14	.	TRBD1	TRBV30	TRBJ1-6	CAWGAGTGGSPLHF	TGTGCCTGGGGGGCCGGGACAGGGGGCTCACCCCTCCACTTT
15	once	TRBD2	TRBV27	TRBJ2-7	CASSFLAGPSYEQYF	TGTGCCAGCAGTTTCTTAGCGGGACCATCCTACGAGCAGTACTTC
13	.	.	TRBV29-1	TRBJ2-7	CSVEGQGGYEQYF	TGCAGCGTTGAAGGGCAGGGCGGCTACGAGCAGTACTTC
16	.	TRBD1	TRBV5-1	TRBJ2-7	CASSTATGTAIYEQYF	TGCGCCAGCAGCACGGCTACCGGGACAGCGATCTACGAGCAGTACTTC
15	.	TRBD1	TRBV5-1	TRBJ1-1	CASSFQTGENTEAFF	TGCGCCAGCAGCTTTCAGACAGGGGAGAACACTGAAGCTTTCTTT
14	.	TRBD2	TRBV5-1	TRBJ2-5	CASSSGTGGETQYF	TGCGCCAGCAGCTCCGGGACCGGGGGGGAGACCCAGTACTTC
15	once	.	TRBV19	TRBJ1-2	CASSPTGERPYGYTF	TGTGCCAGTAGTCCCACCGGGGAGAGACCCTATGGCTACACCTTC
14	.	TRBD1	TRBV6-5	TRBJ2-5	CASTTGQGAETQYF	TGTGCCAGCACTACCGGACAGGGAGCTGAGACCCAGTACTTC
13	.	.	TRBV4-1	TRBJ2-3	CASSQGGILTQYF	TGCGCCAGCAGCCAAGGTGGTATCCTAACGCAGTATTTT
11	.	.	TRBV12-3/TRBV12-4	TRBJ2-5	CASSSGETQYF	TGTGCCAGCAGCTCCGGGGAGACCCAGTACTTC
15	.	.	TRBV19	TRBJ2-1	CASRATARGYNEQFF	TGTGCCAGCCGGGCGACGGCTAGGGGGTACAATGAGCAGTTCTTC
17	.	TRBD2	TRBV27	TRBJ2-3	CASTNLAGHKTTDTQYF	TGTGCCAGCACGAATTTAGCGGGACACAAAACCACAGATACGCAGTATTTT
15	once	TRBD1	TRBV29-1	TRBJ2-7	CSVTLLRTGNYEQYF	TGCAGCGTTACTCTCCTTCGGACAGGGAACTACGAGCAGTACTTC
15	.	TRBD2	TRBV7-2	TRBJ2-7	CASSSHPGGAYEQYF	TGTGCCAGCAGCTCCCACCCCGGGGGGGCCTACGAGCAGTACTTC
13	.	.	TRBV7-2	TRBJ1-3	CASSFDSGNTIYF	TGTGCCAGCAGTTTTGACAGCGGAAACACCATATATTTT
16	.	.	TRBV5-1	TRBJ2-5	CASSSGGTGIQETQYF	TGCGCCAGCAGCTCGGGGGGGACAGGGATACAAGAGACCCAGTACTTC
15	few	TRBD1	TRBV5-1	TRBJ1-1	CASSSRTGVFTEAFF	TGCGCCAGCAGCTCACGTACAGGGGTGTTCACTGAAGCTTTCTTT
14	.	.	TRBV5-4	TRBJ2-7	CASSSMKGDYEQYF	TGTGCCAGCAGCTCGATGAAGGGGGACTACGAGCAGTACTTC
13	.	.	TRBV2	TRBJ1-1	CASTAGFATEAFF	TGTGCCAGCACCGCGGGCTTCGCCACTGAAGCTTTCTTT
15	.	TRBD1	TRBV7-8	TRBJ1-6	CASSWGDRVHSPLHF	TGTGCCAGCAGCTGGGGGGACAGGGTTCATTCACCCCTCCACTTT
18	.	TRBD2	TRBV7-3	TRBJ2-2	CASSFSSTSGGAPGELFF	TGTGCCAGCAGCTTCTCCTCGACTAGCGGGGGGGCCCCCGGGGAGCTGTTTTTT
12	.	.	TRBV12-3/TRBV12-4	TRBJ2-7	CASSDDSYEQYF	TGTGCCAGCAGTGACGACAGCTACGAGCAGTACTTC
14	.	.	TRBV6-1	TRBJ1-2	CASSDTAGDYGYTF	TGTGCCAGCAGTGACACGGCGGGGGACTATGGCTACACCTTC
13	.	.	TRBV19	TRBJ1-5	CASAVGSNQPQHF	TGTGCCAGTGCGGTCGGGAGCAATCAGCCCCAGCATTTT
13	.	.	TRBV11-1	TRBJ1-1	CASSSTKNTEAFF	TGTGCCAGCAGCTCCACAAAGAACACTGAAGCTTTCTTT
15	.	TRBD1	TRBV6-5	TRBJ1-1	CASRTQGQANTEAFF	TGTGCCAGCAGAACACAGGGACAGGCGAACACTGAAGCTTTCTTT
15	.	TRBD1	TRBV18	TRBJ2-1	CASSPKTTGGNEQFF	TGTGCCAGCTCACCGAAAACGACAGGGGGGAATGAGCAGTTCTTC
14	.	.	TRBV19	TRBJ1-5	CASSQVRSNQPQHF	TGTGCCAGTAGCCAAGTCAGAAGCAATCAGCCCCAGCATTTT
24	.	TRBD1	TRBV5-1	TRBJ2-5	CASSLVRGSSASHWTGTYQETQYF	TGCGCCAGCAGCTTGGTTCGTGGGTCATCAGCTTCCCACTGGACAGGGACGTACCAAGAGACCCAGTACTTC
16	.	TRBD2	TRBV6-4	TRBJ2-1	CASSGLAGGSYNEQFF	TGTGCCAGCAGCGGACTAGCGGGAGGATCCTACAATGAGCAGTTCTTC
15	.	.	TRBV5-5	TRBJ2-4	CASSVGTPRGNIQYF	TGTGCCAGCAGCGTCGGGACACCCCGCGGGAACATTCAGTACTTC
15	.	.	TRBV7-2	TRBJ1-1	CASSRGGGSGTEAFF	TGTGCCAGCAGCCGCGGGGGGGGAAGCGGGACTGAAGCTTTCTTT
13	once	TRBD1	TRBV27	TRBJ1-5	CASDRDAGQPQHF	TGTGCCAGCGACAGGGATGCGGGTCAGCCCCAGCATTTT
13	.	.	TRBV28	TRBJ1-2	CASARGFNYGYTF	TGTGCCAGCGCGCGGGGGTTTAACTATGGCTACACCTTC
15	.	.	TRBV6-6	TRBJ2-1	CASSYSYGGDNEQFF	TGTGCCAGCAGTTACTCCTACGGGGGAGACAATGAGCAGTTCTTC
15	.	.	TRBV5-4	TRBJ2-3	CASSLDPTHTDTQYF	TGTGCCAGCAGCTTGGACCCTACTCACACAGATACGCAGTATTTT
13	.	.	TRBV29-1	TRBJ1-4	CSVGSGSNEKLFF	TGCAGCGTTGGCTCAGGGTCTAATGAAAAACTGTTTTTT
13	few	.	TRBV4-2	TRBJ1-1	CASSPTGPTEAFF	TGTGCCAGCAGCCCAACAGGACCCACTGAAGCTTTCTTT
14	.	.	TRBV6-5	TRBJ1-3	CATYALSSGNTIYF	TGTGCCACGTACGCACTGAGCTCTGGAAACACCATATATTTT
14	.	.	TRBV28	TRBJ1-3	CASSLGISGNTIYF	TGTGCCAGCAGTTTAGGCATCTCTGGAAACACCATATATTTT
14	.	TRBD1	TRBV7-9	TRBJ1-1	CASSWGQENTEAFF	TGTGCCAGCAGCTGGGGACAGGAGAACACTGAAGCTTTCTTT
13	.	.	TRBV16	TRBJ1-2	CASSPGHDRGYTF	TGTGCCAGCAGCCCCGGACACGATCGGGGCTACACCTTC
16	.	TRBD1	TRBV15	TRBJ2-1	CATSRARDRAGHEQFF	TGTGCCACCAGCAGAGCCCGGGACAGGGCAGGCCATGAGCAGTTCTTC
13	.	.	TRBV30	TRBJ1-2	CAWSTPGERGYTF	TGTGCCTGGAGTACCCCCGGGGAGCGGGGCTACACCTTC